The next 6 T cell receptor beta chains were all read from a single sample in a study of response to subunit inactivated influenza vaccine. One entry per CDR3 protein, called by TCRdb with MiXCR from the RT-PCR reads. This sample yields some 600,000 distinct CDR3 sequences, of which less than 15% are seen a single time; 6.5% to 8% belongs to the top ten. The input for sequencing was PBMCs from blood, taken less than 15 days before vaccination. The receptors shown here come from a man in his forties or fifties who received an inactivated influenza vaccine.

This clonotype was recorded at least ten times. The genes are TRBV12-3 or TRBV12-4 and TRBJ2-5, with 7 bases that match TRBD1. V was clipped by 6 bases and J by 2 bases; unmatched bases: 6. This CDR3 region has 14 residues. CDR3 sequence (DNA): TGTGCCAGCAGCCGACAGGGCCGGCAAGAGACCCAGTACTTC. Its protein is CASSRQGRQETQYF.

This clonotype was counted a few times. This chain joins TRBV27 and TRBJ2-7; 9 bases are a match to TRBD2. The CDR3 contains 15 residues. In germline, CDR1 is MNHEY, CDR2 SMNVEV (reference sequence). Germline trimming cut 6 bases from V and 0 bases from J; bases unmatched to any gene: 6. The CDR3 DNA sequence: TGTGCCAGCAGCGACCTTAGCGGGAGCTCCTACGAGCAGTACTTC. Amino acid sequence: CASSDLSGSSYEQYF.

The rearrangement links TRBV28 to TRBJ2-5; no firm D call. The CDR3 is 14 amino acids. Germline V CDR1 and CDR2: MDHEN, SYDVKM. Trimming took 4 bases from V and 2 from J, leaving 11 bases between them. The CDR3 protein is CASSSGRSQETQYF. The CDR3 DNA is TGTGCCAGCAGTTCCGGTCGGTCTCAAGAGACCCAGTACTTC.

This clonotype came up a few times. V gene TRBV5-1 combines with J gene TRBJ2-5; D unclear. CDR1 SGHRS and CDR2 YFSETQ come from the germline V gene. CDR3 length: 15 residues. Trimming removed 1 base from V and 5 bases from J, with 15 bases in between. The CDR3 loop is CASSLYPGSLETQYF. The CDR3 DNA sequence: TGCGCCAGCAGCTTGTACCCTGGTTCGTTGGAGACCCAGTACTTC.

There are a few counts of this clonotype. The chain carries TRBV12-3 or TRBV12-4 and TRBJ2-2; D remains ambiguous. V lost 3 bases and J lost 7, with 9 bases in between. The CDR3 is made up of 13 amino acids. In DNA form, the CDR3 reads TGTGCCAGCAGTTTCAGTTTAAGCGGGGAGCTGTTTTTT. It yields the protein CASSFSLSGELFF.

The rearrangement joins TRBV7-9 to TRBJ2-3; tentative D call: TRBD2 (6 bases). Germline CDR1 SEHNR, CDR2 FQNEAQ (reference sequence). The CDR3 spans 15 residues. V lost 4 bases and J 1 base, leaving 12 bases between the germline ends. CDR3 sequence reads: CASSSLRGGTDTQYF. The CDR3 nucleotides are TGTGCCAGCAGCTCTCTGCGGGGCGGCACAGATACGCAGTATTTT.